In its sample, the clone carrying this T cell receptor beta chain was seen a few times. Its antigen is not identified. This specimen belongs to a study of T cells in Graves' hyperthyroidism and ophthalmopathy. Findings and caveats of the study: From stable hyperthyroidism, ophthalmopathy was separated by a 13 V-J model.

Using RNA transcripts as the source, TCR beta CDR3 regions were amplified. The HTBI set primed first-round TCR CDR3 RT-PCR. In TCRdb, the multiplex PCR reads were re-called with MiXCR into one record per CDR3 protein. The sample shows approximately 480,000 distinct CDR3 sequences, 20% of them seen only once. The CDR3 covers 15 residues. Germline CDR1 MNHEY, CDR2 SMNVEV (reference sequence). J was trimmed by 1 base and V by 5 bases; bases with no gene match: 5. Graves' hyperthyroidism is called stable when ophthalmopathy does not progress within 18 months. Using more than 7.5 ml of fresh peripheral blood, PBMCs were prepared.

The material sequenced was blood. The chain is built from TRBV27 and TRBJ1-5; 7 positions match TRBD1. This TCR was sampled from a man younger than 35 with Graves' hyperthyroidism. CDR3 sequence: CASSQIQGSNQPQHF. The CDR3 nucleotides read TGTGCCAGCAGTCAGATACAGGGGAGCAATCAGCCCCAGCATTTT.